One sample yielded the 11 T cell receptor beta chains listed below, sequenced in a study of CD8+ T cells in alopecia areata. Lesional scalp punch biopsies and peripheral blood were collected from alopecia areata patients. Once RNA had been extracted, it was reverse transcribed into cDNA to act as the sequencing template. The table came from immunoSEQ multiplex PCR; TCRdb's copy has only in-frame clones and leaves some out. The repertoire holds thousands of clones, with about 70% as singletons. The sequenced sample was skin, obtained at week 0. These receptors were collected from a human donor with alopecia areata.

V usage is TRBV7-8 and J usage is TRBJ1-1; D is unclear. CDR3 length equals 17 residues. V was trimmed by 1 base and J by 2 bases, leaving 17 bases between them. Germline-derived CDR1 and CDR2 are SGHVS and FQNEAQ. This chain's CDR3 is CASSLDFRGSSNTEAFF. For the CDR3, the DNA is TGTGCCAGCAGCTTAGACTTCCGAGGGTCCTCCAACACTGAAGCTTTCTTT. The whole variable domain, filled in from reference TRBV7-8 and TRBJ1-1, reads GAGVSQSPRYKVAKRGQDVALRCDPISGHVSLFWYQQALGQGPEFLTYFQNEAQLDKSGLPSDRFFAERPEGSVSTLKIQRTQQEDSAVYLCASSLDFRGSSNTEAFFGQGTRLTVV.

The CDR3 DNA follows: TGTGCCAGCAGTGCGACAGGGGGAACATATGGCTACACCTTC. Its translation: CASSATGGTYGYTF. The chain couples TRBV2 to TRBJ1-2; 9 bases match TRBD1. V shed 4 bases, J shed 5 bases, and the junction held 5 bases outside the gene matches. The CDR3 totals 14 residues. Germline V gene sequence: CDR1 SNHLY, CDR2 FYNNEI.

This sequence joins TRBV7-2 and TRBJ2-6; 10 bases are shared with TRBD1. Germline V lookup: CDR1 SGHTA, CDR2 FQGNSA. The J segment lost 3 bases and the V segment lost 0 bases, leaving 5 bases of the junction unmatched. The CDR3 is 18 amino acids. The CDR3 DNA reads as TGTGCCAGCAGCTTAGCGACAGGGGGCGAGGATGGGGCCAACGTCCTGACTTTC. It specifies CASSLATGGEDGANVLTF.

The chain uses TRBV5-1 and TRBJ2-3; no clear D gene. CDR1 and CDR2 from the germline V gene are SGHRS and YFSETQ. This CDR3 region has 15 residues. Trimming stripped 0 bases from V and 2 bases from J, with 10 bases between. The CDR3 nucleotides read TGCGCCAGCAGCTTGGCGGCAGTAGCCACAGATACGCAGTATTTT. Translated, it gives CASSLAAVATDTQYF.

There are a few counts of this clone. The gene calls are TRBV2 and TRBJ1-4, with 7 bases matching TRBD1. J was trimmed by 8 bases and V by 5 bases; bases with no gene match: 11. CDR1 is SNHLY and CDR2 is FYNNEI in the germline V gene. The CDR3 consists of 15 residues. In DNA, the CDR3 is TGTGCCAGCAGTCCCAATGGGGGACAGCTGGAAAAACTGTTTTTT. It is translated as CASSPNGGQLEKLFF.

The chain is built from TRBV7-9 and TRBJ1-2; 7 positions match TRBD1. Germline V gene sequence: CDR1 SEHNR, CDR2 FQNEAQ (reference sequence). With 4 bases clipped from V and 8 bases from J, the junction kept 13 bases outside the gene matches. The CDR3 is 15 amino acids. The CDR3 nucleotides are TGTGCCAGCAGCTCCGGCGGGACAGCGTTCTCCGGCTACACCTTC. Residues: CASSSGGTAFSGYTF.

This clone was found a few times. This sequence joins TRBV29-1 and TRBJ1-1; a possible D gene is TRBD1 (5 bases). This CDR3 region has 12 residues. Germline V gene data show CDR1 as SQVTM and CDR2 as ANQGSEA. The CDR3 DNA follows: TGCAGTGGGACTCTGTCTGGCACTGAAGCTTTCTTT. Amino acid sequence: CSGTLSGTEAFF.

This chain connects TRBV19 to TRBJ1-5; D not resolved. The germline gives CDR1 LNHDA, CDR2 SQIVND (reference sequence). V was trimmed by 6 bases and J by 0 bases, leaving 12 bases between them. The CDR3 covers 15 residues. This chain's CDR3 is CASRRDRGSNQPQHF. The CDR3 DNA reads TGTGCCAGTAGAAGGGATCGGGGTAGCAATCAGCCCCAGCATTTT.

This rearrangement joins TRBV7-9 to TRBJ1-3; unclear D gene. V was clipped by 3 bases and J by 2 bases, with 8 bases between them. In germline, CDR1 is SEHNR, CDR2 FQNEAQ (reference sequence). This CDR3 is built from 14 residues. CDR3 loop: CASSLDFTGNTIYF. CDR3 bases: TGTGCCAGCAGCTTGGATTTTACTGGAAACACCATATATTTT. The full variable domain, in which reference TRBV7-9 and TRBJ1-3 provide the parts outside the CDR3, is DTGVSQNPRHKITKRGQNVTFRCDPISEHNRLYWYRQTLGQGPEFLTYFQNEAQLEKSRLLSDRFSAERPKGSFSTLEIQRTEQGDSAMYLCASSLDFTGNTIYFGEGSWLTVV.

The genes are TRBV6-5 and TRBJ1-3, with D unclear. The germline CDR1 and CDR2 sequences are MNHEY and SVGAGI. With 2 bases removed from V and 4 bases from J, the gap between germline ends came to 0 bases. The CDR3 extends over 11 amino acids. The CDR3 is CASSYGNTIYF. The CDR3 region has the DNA TGTGCCAGCAGTTACGGAAACACCATATATTTT.

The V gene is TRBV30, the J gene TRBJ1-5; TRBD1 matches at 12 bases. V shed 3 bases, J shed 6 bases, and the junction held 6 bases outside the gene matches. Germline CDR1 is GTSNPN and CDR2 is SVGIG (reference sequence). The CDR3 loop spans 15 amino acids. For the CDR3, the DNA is TGTGCCTGGAGCTGGGACAGGGGGCACGGTCAGCCCCAGCATTTT. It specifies CAWSWDRGHGQPQHF.